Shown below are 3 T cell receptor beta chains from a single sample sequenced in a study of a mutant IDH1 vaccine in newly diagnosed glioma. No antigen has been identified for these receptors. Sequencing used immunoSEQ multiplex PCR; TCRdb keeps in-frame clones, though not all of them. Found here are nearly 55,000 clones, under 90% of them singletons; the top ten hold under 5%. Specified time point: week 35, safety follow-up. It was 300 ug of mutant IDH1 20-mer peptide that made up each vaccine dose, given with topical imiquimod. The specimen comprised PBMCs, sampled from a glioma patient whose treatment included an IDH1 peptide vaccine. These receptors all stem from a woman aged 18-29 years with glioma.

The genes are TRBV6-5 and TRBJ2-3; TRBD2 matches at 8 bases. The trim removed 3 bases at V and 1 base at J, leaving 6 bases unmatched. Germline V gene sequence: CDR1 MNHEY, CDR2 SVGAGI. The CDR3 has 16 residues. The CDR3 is CASSYLLRGGTDTQYF. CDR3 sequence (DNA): TGTGCCAGCAGTTATCTCCTGCGGGGGGGCACAGATACGCAGTATTTT.

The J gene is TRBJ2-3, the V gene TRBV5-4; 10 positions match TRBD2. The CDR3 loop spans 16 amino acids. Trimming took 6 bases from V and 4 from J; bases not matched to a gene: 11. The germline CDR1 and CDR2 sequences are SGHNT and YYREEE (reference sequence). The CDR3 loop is CASNSGLARSPDTQYF. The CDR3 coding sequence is TGTGCCAGCAACTCGGGACTAGCGAGGTCGCCAGATACGCAGTATTTT.

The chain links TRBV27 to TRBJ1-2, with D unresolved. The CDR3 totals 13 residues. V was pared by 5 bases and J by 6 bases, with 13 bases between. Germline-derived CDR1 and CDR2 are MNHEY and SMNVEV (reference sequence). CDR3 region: CASSPLLSDGYTF. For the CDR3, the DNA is TGTGCCAGCAGTCCCCTCCTAAGTGATGGCTACACCTTC.